The rows below give T cell receptor beta chains drawn from one sample of a study of T cells in Graves' hyperthyroidism and ophthalmopathy. TCRdb re-derived calls from the multiplex PCR reads in MiXCR, one entry per CDR3 protein. The profile shows approximately 420,000 distinct CDR3 sequences, around 14% of them singletons. Specimen: blood. The receptors shown here come from a woman in her 30s with Graves' hyperthyroidism. CDR3s include the opening cysteine and the closing phenylalanine or tryptophan. Fields, in order: J gene, clone size, V gene, D gene, CDR3 DNA, CDR3 protein. The D gene is left open where the match is weak. Clone size is not always given. Where it is, it says once, few, many or a class for expanded clones.

TRBJ2-1	.	TRBV20-1	TRBD1	TGCAGTGCCCCCTCGGGACAGGGCGTACATGAGCAGTTCTTC	CSAPSGQGVHEQFF
TRBJ2-2	.	TRBV7-6	TRBD2	TGTGCCAGCAGCTTCCAGAGAACTAGCGGGGCTAACACCGGGGAGCTGTTTTTT	CASSFQRTSGANTGELFF
TRBJ2-1	few	TRBV2	TRBD2	TGTGCCAGCAGTGACCTAGCGGGAGGGCCAAATGAGCAGTTCTTC	CASSDLAGGPNEQFF
TRBJ2-7	.	TRBV5-1	.	TGCGCCAGTCCTACCTCGCGGAGTTCCTACGAGCAGTACTTC	CASPTSRSSYEQYF
TRBJ2-3	many	TRBV5-8	.	TGTGCCAGCAGCTCTGAGGGGAGAGTCGCAGATACGCAGTATTTT	CASSSEGRVADTQYF
TRBJ2-1	few	TRBV6-9	.	TGTGCCAGCAGTTACTCGAAAAACTTCAATGAGCAGTTCTTC	CASSYSKNFNEQFF
TRBJ2-5	many	TRBV3-1	TRBD2	TGTGCCAGCAGCCAAGGGACTAGCGGGATCCAGACCCAGTACTTC	CASSQGTSGIQTQYF
TRBJ1-2	many	TRBV2	.	TGTGCCAGCAGTGTGGAGGTCTATGGCTACACCTTC	CASSVEVYGYTF
TRBJ2-6	many	TRBV28	.	TGTGCCAGCAATAGTGGGGCCAACGTCCTGACTTTC	CASNSGANVLTF
TRBJ2-5	few	TRBV29-1	TRBD1	TGCAGCACCTGGACAGGTTCGGGGAAGTACTTC	CSTWTGSGKYF
TRBJ2-1	.	TRBV5-1	.	TGCGCCAGCAGTCGGCAGCTATACAATGAGCAGTTCTTC	CASSRQLYNEQFF
TRBJ1-1	many	TRBV3-1	TRBD1	TGTGCCAGCAGCCAAGCGGCAGGGGGGAACACTGAAGCTTTCTTT	CASSQAAGGNTEAFF
TRBJ2-3	.	TRBV18	TRBD2	TGTGCCAGCTCACCGACTAGCGGGAGGGCGGAGGATACGCAGTATTTT	CASSPTSGRAEDTQYF
TRBJ2-5	once	TRBV5-1	.	TGCGCCAGCAGCTTGGGGGACAAGGGGTTCGGGGAGACCCAGTACTTC	CASSLGDKGFGETQYF
TRBJ2-1	.	TRBV5-4	.	TGTGCCAGCAGCTTTCGAATGGGCTCCTACAATGAGCAGTTCTTC	CASSFRMGSYNEQFF
TRBJ2-7	many	TRBV2	.	TGTGCCAGCAGTGACATGGTGGAGCAGTACTTC	CASSDMVEQYF
TRBJ2-7	.	TRBV28	.	TGTGCCGTCCATTCGGGCAGGGTACCCGAGCAGTACTTC	CAVHSGRVPEQYF
TRBJ2-1	few	TRBV7-9	.	TGTGCCAGCACCACGAACGGACTAGAGCAGTTCTTC	CASTTNGLEQFF
TRBJ2-1	.	TRBV5-1	.	TGCGCCAGCAGCTTGGCCACGGGTCAGGGTGAGCAGTTCTTC	CASSLATGQGEQFF
TRBJ2-4	few	TRBV2	TRBD1	TGTGCCAGCAGGAAAGACAGGGGGCGATCCAAAAACATTCAGTACTTC	CASRKDRGRSKNIQYF
TRBJ2-3	.	TRBV24-1	.	TGTGCCACCAGTGATGCGACCATACTCACAGATACGCAGTATTTT	CATSDATILTDTQYF
TRBJ1-5	.	TRBV18	.	TGTGCCAGCTCACCGGCAGTCGATCAGCCCCAGCATTTT	CASSPAVDQPQHF
TRBJ2-7	.	TRBV6-1	.	TGTGCCAGCAGTCACGGGGAGACTAGGTACGAGCAGTACTTC	CASSHGETRYEQYF
TRBJ2-7	.	TRBV12-3/TRBV12-4	.	TGTGCCAGCAGTTCCTTCTCAAGCTCCTACGAGCAGTACTTC	CASSSFSSSYEQYF
TRBJ1-5	many	TRBV18	TRBD1	TGTGCCAGCTCACTCGGACAGGATAGCAATCAGCCCCAGCATTTT	CASSLGQDSNQPQHF
TRBJ1-1	.	TRBV11-2	.	TGTGCCAGCAGCCCCGCGAGTCTGGCTGAAGCTTTCTTT	CASSPASLAEAFF
TRBJ2-7	many	TRBV7-9	.	TGTGCCAGCAGCTTATCGATCTCCTACGAGCAGTACTTC	CASSLSISYEQYF
TRBJ2-2	.	TRBV5-1	.	TGCGCCAGCAGCCTCGAGGTGGGTAGGCTGTTTTTT	CASSLEVGRLFF
TRBJ1-2	.	TRBV20-1	.	TGCAGTGCTAGAGAAACTTGGAGACAGAACTATGGCTACACCTTC	CSARETWRQNYGYTF
TRBJ2-7	once	TRBV3-1	.	TGTGCCAGCAGCCAAGGGTGGGCAGGGAGTAACTACGAGCAGTACTTC	CASSQGWAGSNYEQYF
TRBJ1-4	many	TRBV30	.	TGTGCCTGGAGTGAGAGTTATAATGAAAAACTGTTTTTT	CAWSESYNEKLFF
TRBJ2-1	many	TRBV28	.	TGTGCCAGCAGTTTACACTCAGGGTTCCCTGAGCAGTTCTTC	CASSLHSGFPEQFF
TRBJ1-6	.	TRBV6-1	TRBD1	TGTGCCAGCAAAGTGACAGGGGAAAATTCACCCCTCCACTTT	CASKVTGENSPLHF
TRBJ2-2	many	TRBV4-1	.	TGCGCCAGCAGCCAAGACGGCGTGGGGACAACCATAACCGGGGAGCTGTTTTTT	CASSQDGVGTTITGELFF
TRBJ2-5	many	TRBV6-1	.	TGTGCCAGCACTGAAAGTGGGCAAGAGACCCAGTACTTC	CASTESGQETQYF
TRBJ1-1	few	TRBV7-2	.	TGTGCCAGCAGCTTGGTAGTCGCTGAAGCTTTCTTT	CASSLVVAEAFF
TRBJ2-7	.	TRBV14	.	TGTGCCAGCAGCCATAACCGGAACGACTACGAGCAGTACTTC	CASSHNRNDYEQYF
TRBJ2-1	few	TRBV20-1	TRBD2	TGCAGTGCAAGTGGGAGGGCCAATGAGCAGTTCTTC	CSASGRANEQFF
TRBJ2-2	.	TRBV12-3/TRBV12-4	TRBD1	TGTGCCAGCAGTCACAGGGGGACGAACACCGGGGAGCTGTTTTTT	CASSHRGTNTGELFF
TRBJ2-1	.	TRBV20-1	TRBD2	TGCAGTGCTAGGTTTCCGCTAGCGGGAGCCATTGAGCAGTTCTTC	CSARFPLAGAIEQFF
TRBJ2-3	few	TRBV15	.	TGTGCCACCAGCAGCGACAGCGTCTCCACAGATACGCAGTATTTT	CATSSDSVSTDTQYF
TRBJ2-1	many	TRBV11-3	TRBD1	TGTGCCAGCAGCTTAGGAGCCCCGGGACAGATAAACAATGAGCAGTTCTTC	CASSLGAPGQINNEQFF